The sample holds a few counts of the clone carrying this T cell receptor beta chain. This specimen belongs to a study of cytomegalovirus exposure and HLA in healthy donors. This CDR3 is 15 amino acids long. Looked up from germline, CDR1 is SGHVS and CDR2 is FQNEAQ. With V trimmed by 4 bases and J by 6 bases, 3 bases remained unmatched. PCR primers comprised 60 Vbeta and 13 Jbeta primers. Profiled with immunoSEQ multiplex PCR; TCRdb holds only in-frame clones, not every one. The repertoire holds around 130,000 clones, with 70% to 85% as singletons. The receptor was isolated from a boy aged 2 to 9 in good health and CMV-seronegative. Sequenced: PBMCs. The rearrangement uses TRBV7-8 and TRBJ2-1; TRBD2 aligns across 13 bases. The CDR3 region has the DNA TGTGCCAGCAGCTATCGACTAGCGGGGGGCAATGAGCAGTTCTTC. This encodes CASSYRLAGGNEQFF. The entire variable domain, with the rest obtained from reference TRBV7-8 and TRBJ2-1, is as follows: GAGVSQSPRYKVAKRGQDVALRCDPISGHVSLFWYQQALGQGPEFLTYFQNEAQLDKSGLPSDRFFAERPEGSVSTLKIQRTQQEDSAVYLCASSYRLAGGNEQFFGPGTRLTVL.